This T cell receptor beta chain is drawn from a study of shared clonotypes between healthy human individuals. Notes on this clone: Its target is unknown.

Using immunoSEQ multiplex PCR, the repertoire was profiled, and TCRdb retains in-frame clones only, with some absent. Of about 2 million clones detected, less than 95% appear once; the ten largest clones hold approximately 1%. Overall study results and limits: The study found 4.5% to 5% of naive CD4 clonotypes shared across several donors. Generally, naive subsets came out with larger estimated richness than memory subsets.

The V segment lost 0 bases and the J segment 5 bases; nucleotides outside the gene matches: 8. This CDR3 region has 16 residues. Per the germline V gene, CDR1 is LGHNA and CDR2 is YSLEER. Terminally differentiated effector memory CD45RA+ cells were left out of the naive CD8 fraction, which was CD45RO-negative and positively selected for CCR7. The receptor comes from a man in his late teens or twenties in good health. Sequencing was carried out using naive CD8+ T cells sorted from blood. V gene TRBV4-3 combines with J gene TRBJ2-7; 9 nucleotides match TRBD1. The chain's CDR3 is CASSQDWGTGPDEQYF. Written as DNA, the CDR3 is TGCGCCAGCAGCCAAGATTGGGGGACAGGGCCCGACGAGCAGTACTTC.